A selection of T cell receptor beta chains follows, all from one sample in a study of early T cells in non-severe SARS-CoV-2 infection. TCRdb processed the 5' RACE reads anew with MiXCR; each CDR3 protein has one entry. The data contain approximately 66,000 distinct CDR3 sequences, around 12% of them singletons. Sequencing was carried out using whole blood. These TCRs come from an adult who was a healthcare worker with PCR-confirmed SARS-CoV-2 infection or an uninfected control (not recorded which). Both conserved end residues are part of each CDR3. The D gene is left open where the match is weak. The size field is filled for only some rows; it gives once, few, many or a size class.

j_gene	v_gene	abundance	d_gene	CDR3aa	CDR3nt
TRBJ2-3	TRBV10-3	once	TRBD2	CAITQTSGDTQYF	TGTGCCATCACCCAGACTAGCGGTGATACGCAGTATTTT
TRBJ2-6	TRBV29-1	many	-	CSVEMGANVLTF	TGCAGCGTTGAGATGGGCGCCAACGTCCTGACTTTC
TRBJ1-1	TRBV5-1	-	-	CASRLGNTEAFF	TGCGCCAGTAGGCTGGGAAACACTGAAGCTTTCTTT
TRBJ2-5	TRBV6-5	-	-	CASMIGGRGQETQYF	TGTGCCAGCATGATCGGGGGTCGCGGGCAAGAGACCCAGTACTTC
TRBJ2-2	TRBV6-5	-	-	CAVRGAGRLTGELFF	TGTGCCGTTCGAGGGGCAGGGCGGTTGACCGGGGAGCTGTTTTTT
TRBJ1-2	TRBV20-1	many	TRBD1	CSASPETGTYGYTF	TGCAGTGCTAGCCCCGAGACAGGGACCTATGGCTACACCTTC
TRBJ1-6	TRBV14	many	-	CASSQFWTENSPLHF	TGTGCCAGCAGCCAATTTTGGACAGAAAATTCACCCCTCCACTTT
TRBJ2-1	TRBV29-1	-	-	CSGAPNFYYSEQFF	TGCAGCGGAGCGCCCAACTTCTATTATAGTGAGCAGTTCTTC
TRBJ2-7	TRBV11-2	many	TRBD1	CASSLTPGQGFHEQYF	TGTGCCAGCAGCTTAACCCCGGGACAGGGTTTCCACGAGCAGTACTTC
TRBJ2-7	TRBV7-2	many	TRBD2	CASSLDISGGESSYEQYF	TGTGCCAGCAGCTTAGATATTAGCGGGGGGGAAAGCTCCTACGAGCAGTACTTC